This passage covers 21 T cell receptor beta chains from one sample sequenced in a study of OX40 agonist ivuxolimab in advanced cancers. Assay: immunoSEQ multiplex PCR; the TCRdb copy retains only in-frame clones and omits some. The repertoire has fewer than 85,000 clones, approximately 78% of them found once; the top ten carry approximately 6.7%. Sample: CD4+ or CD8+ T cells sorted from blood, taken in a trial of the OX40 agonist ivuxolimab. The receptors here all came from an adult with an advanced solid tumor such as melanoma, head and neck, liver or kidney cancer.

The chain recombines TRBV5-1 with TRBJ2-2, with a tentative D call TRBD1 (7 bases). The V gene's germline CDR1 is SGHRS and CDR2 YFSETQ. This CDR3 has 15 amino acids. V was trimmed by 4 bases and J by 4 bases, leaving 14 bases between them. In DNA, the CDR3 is TGCGCCAGCAGCGCAAGACAGGGAGGCACCGGGGAGCTGTTTTTT. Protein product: CASSARQGGTGELFF.

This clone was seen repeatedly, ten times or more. This CDR3 is CASSPGGENYGYTF. The CDR3 coding sequence is TGTGCCAGCAGCCCGGGCGGAGAGAACTATGGCTACACCTTC. The J gene is TRBJ1-2, the V gene TRBV4-2; no firm D call. Trimming pared 4 bases from V and 2 bases from J, leaving 11 bases between. From germline, CDR1 is LGHNA and CDR2 YNFKEQ. The CDR3 length is 14 residues.

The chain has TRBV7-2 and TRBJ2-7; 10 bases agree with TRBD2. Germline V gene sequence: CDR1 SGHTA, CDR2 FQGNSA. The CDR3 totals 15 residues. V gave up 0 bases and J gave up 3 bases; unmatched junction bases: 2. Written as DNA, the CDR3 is TGTGCCAGCAGCTTAGCAGCGGGGGGGGTCTACGAGCAGTACTTC. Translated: CASSLAAGGVYEQYF. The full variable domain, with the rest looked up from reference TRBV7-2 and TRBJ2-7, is GAGVSQSPSNKVTEKGKDVELRCDPISGHTALYWYRQSLGQGLEFLIYFQGNSAPDKSGLPSDRFSAERTGGSVSTLTIQRTQQEDSAVYLCASSLAAGGVYEQYFGPGTRLTVT.

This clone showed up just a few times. The CDR3 nucleotides read TGTGCCAGCAGCTTAGCGAGCGGGGATCAGCCCCAGCATTTT. It is translated as CASSLASGDQPQHF. The gene calls are TRBV7-2 and TRBJ1-5; D ambiguous. Germline CDR1 reads SGHTA; CDR2 reads FQGNSA. V lost 0 bases and J 5 bases, leaving 8 bases between the germline ends. The CDR3 extends over 14 amino acids. Looking up the rest from reference TRBV7-2 and TRBJ1-5 gives the full variable domain: GAGVSQSPSNKVTEKGKDVELRCDPISGHTALYWYRQSLGQGLEFLIYFQGNSAPDKSGLPSDRFSAERTGGSVSTLTIQRTQQEDSAVYLCASSLASGDQPQHFGDGTRLSIL.

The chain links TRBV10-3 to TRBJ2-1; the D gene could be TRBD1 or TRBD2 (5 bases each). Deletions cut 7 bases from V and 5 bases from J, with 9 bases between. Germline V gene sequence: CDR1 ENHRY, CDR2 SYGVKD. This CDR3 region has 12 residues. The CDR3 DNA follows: TGTGCCATCACCGGGACCGACAATGAGCAGTTCTTC. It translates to CAITGTDNEQFF.

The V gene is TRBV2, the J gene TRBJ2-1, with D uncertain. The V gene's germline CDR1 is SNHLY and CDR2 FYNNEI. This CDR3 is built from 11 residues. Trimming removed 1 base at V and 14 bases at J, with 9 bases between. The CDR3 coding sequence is TGTGCCAGCAGTGAAGGGAGATCGGAGTTCTTC. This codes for CASSEGRSEFF.

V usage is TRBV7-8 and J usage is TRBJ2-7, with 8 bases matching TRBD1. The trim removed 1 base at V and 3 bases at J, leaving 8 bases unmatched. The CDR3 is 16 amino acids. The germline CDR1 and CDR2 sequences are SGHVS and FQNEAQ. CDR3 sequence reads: CASSLGRTGLSYEQYF. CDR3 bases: TGTGCCAGCAGCTTAGGACGGACAGGGTTAAGCTACGAGCAGTACTTC.

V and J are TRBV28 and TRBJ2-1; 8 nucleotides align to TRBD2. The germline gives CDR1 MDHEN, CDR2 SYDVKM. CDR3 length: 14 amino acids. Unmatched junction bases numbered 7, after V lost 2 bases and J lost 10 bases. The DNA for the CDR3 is TGTGCCAGCAGTTTAACGGGAGGGCCCCGAGAGCAGTTCTTC. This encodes CASSLTGGPREQFF.

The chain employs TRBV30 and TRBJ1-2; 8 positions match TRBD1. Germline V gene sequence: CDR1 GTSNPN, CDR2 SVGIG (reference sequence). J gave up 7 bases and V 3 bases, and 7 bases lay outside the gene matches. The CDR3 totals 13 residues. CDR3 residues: CAWSAGQGAGYTF. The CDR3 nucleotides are TGTGCCTGGAGCGCAGGACAGGGAGCTGGCTACACCTTC.

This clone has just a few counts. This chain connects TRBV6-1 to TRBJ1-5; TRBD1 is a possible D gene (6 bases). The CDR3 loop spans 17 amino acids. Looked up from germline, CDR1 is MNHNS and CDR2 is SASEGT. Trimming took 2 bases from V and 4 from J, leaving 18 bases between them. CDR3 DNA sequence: TGTGCCAGCAGTGAATCGGGAGGGGGGGTGGTAAATCAGCCCCAGCATTTT. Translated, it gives CASSESGGGVVNQPQHF.

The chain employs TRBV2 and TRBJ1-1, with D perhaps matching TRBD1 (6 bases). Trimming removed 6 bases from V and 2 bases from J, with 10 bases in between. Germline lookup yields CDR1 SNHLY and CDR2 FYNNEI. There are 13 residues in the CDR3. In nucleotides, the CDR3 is TGTGCCAGCAGCCAACAGGGCAACACTGAAGCTTTCTTT. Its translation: CASSQQGNTEAFF.

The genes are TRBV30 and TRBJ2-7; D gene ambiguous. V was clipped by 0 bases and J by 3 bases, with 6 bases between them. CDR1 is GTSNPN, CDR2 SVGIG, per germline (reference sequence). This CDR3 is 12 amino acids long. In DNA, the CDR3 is TGTGCCTGGAGTGTGCAAAACTACGAGCAGTACTTC. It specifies CAWSVQNYEQYF.

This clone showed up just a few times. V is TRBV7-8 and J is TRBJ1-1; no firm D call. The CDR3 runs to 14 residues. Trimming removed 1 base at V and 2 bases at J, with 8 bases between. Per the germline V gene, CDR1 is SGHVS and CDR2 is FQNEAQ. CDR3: CASSLVTSNTEAFF. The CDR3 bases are TGTGCCAGCAGCTTAGTTACCTCAAACACTGAAGCTTTCTTT.

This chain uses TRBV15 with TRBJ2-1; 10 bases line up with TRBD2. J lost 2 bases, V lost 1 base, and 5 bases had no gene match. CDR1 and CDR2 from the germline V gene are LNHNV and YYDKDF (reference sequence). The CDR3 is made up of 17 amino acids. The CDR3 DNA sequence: TGTGCCACCAGCAGAGGGCTAGCGGGAGAAACCTACAATGAGCAGTTCTTC. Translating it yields CATSRGLAGETYNEQFF.

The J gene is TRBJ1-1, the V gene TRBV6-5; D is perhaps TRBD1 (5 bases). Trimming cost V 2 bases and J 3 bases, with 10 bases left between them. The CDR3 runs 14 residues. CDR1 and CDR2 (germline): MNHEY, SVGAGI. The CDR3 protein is CASSYARGDTEAFF. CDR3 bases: TGTGCCAGCAGTTACGCCCGGGGGGACACTGAAGCTTTCTTT.

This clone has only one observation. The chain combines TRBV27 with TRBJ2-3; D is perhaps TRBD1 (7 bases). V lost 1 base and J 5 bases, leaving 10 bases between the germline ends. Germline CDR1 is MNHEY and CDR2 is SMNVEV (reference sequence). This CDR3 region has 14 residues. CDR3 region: CASSLWQGGDTQYF. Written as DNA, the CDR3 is TGTGCCAGCAGTTTATGGCAGGGGGGAGATACGCAGTATTTT.

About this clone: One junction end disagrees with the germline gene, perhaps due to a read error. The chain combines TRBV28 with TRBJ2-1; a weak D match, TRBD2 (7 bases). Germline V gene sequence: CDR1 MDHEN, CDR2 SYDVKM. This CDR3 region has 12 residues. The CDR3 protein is CASSPPRGGGVF. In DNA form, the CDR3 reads TGTGCCAGCAGCCCCCCAAGAGGGGGAGGGGTCTTC.

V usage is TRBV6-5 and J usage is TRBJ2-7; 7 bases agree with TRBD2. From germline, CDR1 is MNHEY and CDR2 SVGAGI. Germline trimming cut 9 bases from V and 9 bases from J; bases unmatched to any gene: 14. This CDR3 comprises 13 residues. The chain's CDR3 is CASRAGATTRQYF. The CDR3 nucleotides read TGTGCCAGTCGGGCGGGAGCAACTACGAGGCAGTACTTC.

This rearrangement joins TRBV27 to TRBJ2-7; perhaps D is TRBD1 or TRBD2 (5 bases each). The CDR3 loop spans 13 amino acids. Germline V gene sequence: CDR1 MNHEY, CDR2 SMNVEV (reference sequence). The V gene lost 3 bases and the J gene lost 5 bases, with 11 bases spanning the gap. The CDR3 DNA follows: TGTGCCAGCAGTTTTCTTATGGGGGACGAGCAGTACTTC. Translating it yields CASSFLMGDEQYF.

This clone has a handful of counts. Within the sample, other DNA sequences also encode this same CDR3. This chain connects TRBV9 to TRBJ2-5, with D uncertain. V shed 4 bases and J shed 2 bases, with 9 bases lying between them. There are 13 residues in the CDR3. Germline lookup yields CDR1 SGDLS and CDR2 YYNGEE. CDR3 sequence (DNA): TGTGCCAGCAGCCCCCACCGACAAGAGACCCAGTACTTC. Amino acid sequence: CASSPHRQETQYF.

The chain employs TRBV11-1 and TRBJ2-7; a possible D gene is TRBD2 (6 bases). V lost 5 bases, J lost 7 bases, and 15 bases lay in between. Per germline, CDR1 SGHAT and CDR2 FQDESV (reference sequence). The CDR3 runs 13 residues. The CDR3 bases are TGTGCCAGCAGCAACCCCCTCCGGGGGGAGCAGTACGTC. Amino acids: CASSNPLRGEQYV.